This TCR beta chain was sequenced for a study of control samples from healthy donors and cancer patients (dated by TCRdb to 2020 to 2021). Library construction relied on the immunoSEQ multiplex PCR assay. The source is immuneACCESS, and TCRdb retained only in-frame sequences with V and J called. Part of the clones is not carried over; for the studies checked, unresolved V genes explain less than half of this, and the remainder is unexplained. The sample has tens of thousands of clones on record, approximately 90% of them singletons. The ten biggest clones cover roughly an eighth of the sample. Comment on this clone: Its antigen is not yet known. No base quality information exists; no much larger clone differs at one position.

The receptor's source is a man between 50 and 59 years old with lung cancer. The specimen sequenced was PBMCs.

The CDR3 in this case is CASSGVNAGRFF. At the DNA level, the sequence is TGTGCCAGCAGCGGGGTCAATGCGGGACGGTTCTTC. The chain links TRBV5-4 with TRBJ2-1; perhaps TRBD2 is the D gene, with 6 bases matching. CDR1 is given as SGHNT and CDR2 as YYREEE, both from the germline V gene (reference sequence). CDR3 length: 12 amino acids, cysteine to phenylalanine. The entry retains the CDR3 DNA only, 36 bases that are in frame from base 1. V sheds 4 bases and J sheds 15 bases, leaving 17 bases between their ends.